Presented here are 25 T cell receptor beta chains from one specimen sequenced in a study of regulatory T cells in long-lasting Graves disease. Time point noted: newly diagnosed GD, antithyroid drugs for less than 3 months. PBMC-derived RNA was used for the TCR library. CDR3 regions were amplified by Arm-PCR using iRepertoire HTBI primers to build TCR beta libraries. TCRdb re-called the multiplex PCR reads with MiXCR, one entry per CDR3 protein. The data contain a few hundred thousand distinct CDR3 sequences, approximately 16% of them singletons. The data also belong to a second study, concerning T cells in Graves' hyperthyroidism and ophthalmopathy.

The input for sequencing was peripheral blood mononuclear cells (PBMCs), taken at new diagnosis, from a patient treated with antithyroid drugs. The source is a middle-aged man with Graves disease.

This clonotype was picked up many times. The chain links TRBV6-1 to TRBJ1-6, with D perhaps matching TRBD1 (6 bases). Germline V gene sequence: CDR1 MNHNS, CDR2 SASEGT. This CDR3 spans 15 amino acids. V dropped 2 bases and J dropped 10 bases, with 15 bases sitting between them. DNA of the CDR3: TGTGCCAGCAGTGAACTATGGTCAGGGGTATCACCCCTCCACTTT. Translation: CASSELWSGVSPLHF.

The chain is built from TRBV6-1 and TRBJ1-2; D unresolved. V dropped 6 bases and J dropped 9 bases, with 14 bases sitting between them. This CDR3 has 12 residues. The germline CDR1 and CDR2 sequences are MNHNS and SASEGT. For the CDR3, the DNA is TGTGCCAGCAGGGAAAAAAGGCTGAGCTACACCTTC. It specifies CASREKRLSYTF.

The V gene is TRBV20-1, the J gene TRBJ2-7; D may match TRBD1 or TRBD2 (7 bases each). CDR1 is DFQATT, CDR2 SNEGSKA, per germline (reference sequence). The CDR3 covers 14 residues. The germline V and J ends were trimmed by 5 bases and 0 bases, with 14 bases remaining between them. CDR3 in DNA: TGCAGTGCTCGCCCAGGGGGGGGCTCCTACGAGCAGTACTTC. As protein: CSARPGGGSYEQYF.

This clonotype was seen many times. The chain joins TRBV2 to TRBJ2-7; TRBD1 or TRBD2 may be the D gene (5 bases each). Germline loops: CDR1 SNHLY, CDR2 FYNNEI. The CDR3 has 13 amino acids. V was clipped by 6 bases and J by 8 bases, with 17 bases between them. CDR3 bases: TGTGCCAGCAGCGCCGGGACGGCCTTTCAGCAGTACTTC. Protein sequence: CASSAGTAFQQYF.

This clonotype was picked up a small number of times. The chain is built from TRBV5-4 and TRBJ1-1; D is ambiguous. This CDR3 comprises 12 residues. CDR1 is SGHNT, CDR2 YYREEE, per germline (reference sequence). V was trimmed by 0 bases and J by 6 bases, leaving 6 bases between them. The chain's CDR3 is CASSLDVAEAFF. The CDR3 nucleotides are TGTGCCAGCAGCTTGGATGTAGCTGAAGCTTTCTTT.

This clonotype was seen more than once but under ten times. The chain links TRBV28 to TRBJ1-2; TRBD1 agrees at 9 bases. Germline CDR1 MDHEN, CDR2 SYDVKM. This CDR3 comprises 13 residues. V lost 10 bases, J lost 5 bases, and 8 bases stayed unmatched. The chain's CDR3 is CAIESGTGYGYTF. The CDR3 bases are TGTGCCATCGAGTCCGGGACAGGGTATGGCTACACCTTC.

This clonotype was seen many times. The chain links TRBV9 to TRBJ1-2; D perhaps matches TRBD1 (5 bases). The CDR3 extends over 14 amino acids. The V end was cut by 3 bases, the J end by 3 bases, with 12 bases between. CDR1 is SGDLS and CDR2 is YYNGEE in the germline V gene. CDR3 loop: CASSANRWDYGYTF. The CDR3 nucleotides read TGTGCCAGCAGCGCCAACAGGTGGGACTATGGCTACACCTTC.

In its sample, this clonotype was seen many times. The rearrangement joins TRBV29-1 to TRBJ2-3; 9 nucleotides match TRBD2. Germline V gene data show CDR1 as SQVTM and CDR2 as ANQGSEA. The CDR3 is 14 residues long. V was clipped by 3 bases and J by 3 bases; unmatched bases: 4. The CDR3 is CSVEAGGITDTQYF. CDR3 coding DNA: TGCAGCGTTGAGGCGGGGGGGATTACAGATACGCAGTATTTT.

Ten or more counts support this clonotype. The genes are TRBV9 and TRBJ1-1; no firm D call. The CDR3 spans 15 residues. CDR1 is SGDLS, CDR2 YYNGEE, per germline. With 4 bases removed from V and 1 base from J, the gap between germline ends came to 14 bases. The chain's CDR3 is CASSPRYYQNTEAFF. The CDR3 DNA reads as TGTGCCAGCAGCCCCCGGTATTACCAGAACACTGAAGCTTTCTTT.

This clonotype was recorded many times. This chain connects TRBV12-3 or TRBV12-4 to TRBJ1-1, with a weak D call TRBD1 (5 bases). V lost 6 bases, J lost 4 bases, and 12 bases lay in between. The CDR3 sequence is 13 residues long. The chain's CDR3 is CASSLTGVTEAFF. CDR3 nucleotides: TGTGCCAGCAGCTTGACGGGGGTCACTGAAGCTTTCTTT.

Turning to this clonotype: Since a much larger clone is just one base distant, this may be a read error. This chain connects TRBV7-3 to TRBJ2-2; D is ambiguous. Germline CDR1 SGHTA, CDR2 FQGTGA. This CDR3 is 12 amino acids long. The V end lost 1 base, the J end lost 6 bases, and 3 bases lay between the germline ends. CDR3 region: CASSLKAGELFF. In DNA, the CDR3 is TGTGCCAGCAGCTTAAAGGCCGGGGAGCTGTTTTTT. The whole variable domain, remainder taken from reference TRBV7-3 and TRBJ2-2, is GAGVSQTPSNKVTEKGKYVELRCDPISGHTALYWYRQSLGQGPEFLIYFQGTGAADDSGLPNDRFFAVRPEGSVSTLKIQRTERGDSAVYLCASSLKAGELFFGEGSRLTVL.

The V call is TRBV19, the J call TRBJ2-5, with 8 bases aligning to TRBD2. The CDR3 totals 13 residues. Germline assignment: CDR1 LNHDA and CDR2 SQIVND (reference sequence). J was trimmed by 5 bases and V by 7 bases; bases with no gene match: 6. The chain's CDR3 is CASKPGGSETQYF. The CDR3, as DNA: TGTGCCAGTAAACCGGGGGGGAGTGAGACCCAGTACTTC.

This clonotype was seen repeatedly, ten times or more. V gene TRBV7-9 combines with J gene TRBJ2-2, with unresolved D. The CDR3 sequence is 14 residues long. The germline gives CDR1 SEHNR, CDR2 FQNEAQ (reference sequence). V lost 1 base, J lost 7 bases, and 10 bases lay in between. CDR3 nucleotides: TGTGCCAGCAGCTTAGTAGAAGGCAACGGGGAGCTGTTTTTT. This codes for CASSLVEGNGELFF.

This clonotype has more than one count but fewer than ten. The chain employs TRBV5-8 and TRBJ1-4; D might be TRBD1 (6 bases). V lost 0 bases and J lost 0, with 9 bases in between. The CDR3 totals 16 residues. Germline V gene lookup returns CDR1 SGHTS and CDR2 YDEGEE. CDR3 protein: CASSLGQATTNEKLFF. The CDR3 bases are TGTGCCAGCAGCTTGGGACAGGCGACAACTAATGAAAAACTGTTTTTT.

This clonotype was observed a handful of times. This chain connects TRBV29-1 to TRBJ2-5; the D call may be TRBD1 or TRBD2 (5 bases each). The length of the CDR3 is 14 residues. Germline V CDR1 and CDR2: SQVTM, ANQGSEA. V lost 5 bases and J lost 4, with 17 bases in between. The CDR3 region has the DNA TGCAGCGTTTACTCTCCCGGGACCACAGAGACCCAGTACTTC. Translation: CSVYSPGTTETQYF.

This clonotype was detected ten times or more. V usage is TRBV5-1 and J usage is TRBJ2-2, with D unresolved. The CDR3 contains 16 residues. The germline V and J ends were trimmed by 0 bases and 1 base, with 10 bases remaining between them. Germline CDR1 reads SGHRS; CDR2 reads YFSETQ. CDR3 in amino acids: CASSLVGRRNTGELFF. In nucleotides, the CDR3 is TGCGCCAGCAGCTTGGTTGGCAGAAGGAACACCGGGGAGCTGTTTTTT.

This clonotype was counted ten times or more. Written as DNA, the CDR3 is TGTGCCAGCAGCCAATACGGGACAGGGGAGACCGAGCAGTACTTC. It translates to CASSQYGTGETEQYF. The V and J genes are TRBV4-2 and TRBJ2-7; 10 nucleotides align to TRBD1. CDR3 length: 15 amino acids. Germline V gene sequence: CDR1 LGHNA, CDR2 YNFKEQ. The V gene end was trimmed by 2 bases and the J gene end by 6 bases; junction bases not matched to a gene: 7.

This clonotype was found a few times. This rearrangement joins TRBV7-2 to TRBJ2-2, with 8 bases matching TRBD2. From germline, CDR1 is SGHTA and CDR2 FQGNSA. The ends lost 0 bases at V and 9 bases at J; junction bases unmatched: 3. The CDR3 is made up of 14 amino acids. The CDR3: CASSLAAGGRELFF. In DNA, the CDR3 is TGTGCCAGCAGCTTAGCGGCGGGGGGCAGGGAGCTGTTTTTT.

Here the CDR3 reads CATSAGDTGNQPQHF. CDR3 coding DNA: TGTGCCACCAGTGCAGGGGATACAGGCAATCAGCCCCAGCATTTT. The V gene is TRBV24-1, the J gene TRBJ1-5; TRBD1 might be the D (6 bases). The CDR3 runs 15 residues. Deletions cut 5 bases from V and 2 bases from J, with 12 bases between. Germline values: CDR1 KGHDR, CDR2 SFDVKD.

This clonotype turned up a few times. CDR3 DNA: TGTGCCACCAGCGGCCTTCACAGGGGGCGCCTCTATGGCTACACCTTC. Translation gives CATSGLHRGRLYGYTF. The chain carries TRBV15 and TRBJ1-2, with 9 bases lining up with TRBD1. After removal of 5 bases from V and 4 bases from J, the junction contained 11 bases not matched to a gene. Germline-derived CDR1 and CDR2 are LNHNV and YYDKDF (reference sequence). The CDR3 is made up of 16 amino acids.

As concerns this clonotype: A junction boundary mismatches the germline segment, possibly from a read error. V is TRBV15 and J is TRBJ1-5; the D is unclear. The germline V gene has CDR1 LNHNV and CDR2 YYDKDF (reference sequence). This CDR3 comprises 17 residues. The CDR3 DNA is TGTGCCGCCAGCAGATCCCTTTTCCGCGGTGGCAATCAGCCCCAGCATTTT. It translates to CAASRSLFRGGNQPQHF.

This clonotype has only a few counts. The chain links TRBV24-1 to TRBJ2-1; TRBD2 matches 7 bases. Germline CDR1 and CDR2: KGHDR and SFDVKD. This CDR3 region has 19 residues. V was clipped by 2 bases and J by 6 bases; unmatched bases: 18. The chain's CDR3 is CATSDSFAWGGSKSNEQFF. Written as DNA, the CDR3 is TGTGCCACCAGTGATTCCTTCGCCTGGGGGGGGTCAAAAAGCAATGAGCAGTTCTTC.

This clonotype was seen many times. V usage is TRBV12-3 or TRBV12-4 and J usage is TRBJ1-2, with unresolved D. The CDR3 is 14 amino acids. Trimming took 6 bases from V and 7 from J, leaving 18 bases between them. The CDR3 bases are TGTGCCAGCAGCCCAAAACGCCCCTACCTTGGCTACACCTTC. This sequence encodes CASSPKRPYLGYTF.

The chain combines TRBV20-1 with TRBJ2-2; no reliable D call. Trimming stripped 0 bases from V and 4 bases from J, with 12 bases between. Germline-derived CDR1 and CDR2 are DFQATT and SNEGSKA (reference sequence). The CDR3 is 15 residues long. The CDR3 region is CSARDGDPSTGELFF. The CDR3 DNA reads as TGCAGTGCTAGAGATGGTGACCCTTCCACCGGGGAGCTGTTTTTT.

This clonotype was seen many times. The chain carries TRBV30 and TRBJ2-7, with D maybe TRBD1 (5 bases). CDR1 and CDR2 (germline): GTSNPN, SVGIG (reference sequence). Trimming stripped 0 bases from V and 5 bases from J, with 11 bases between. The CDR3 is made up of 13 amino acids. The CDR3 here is CAWSVGRADEQYF. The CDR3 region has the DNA TGTGCCTGGAGTGTAGGCAGGGCCGACGAGCAGTACTTC. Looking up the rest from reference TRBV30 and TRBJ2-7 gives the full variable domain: SQTIHQWPATLVQPVGSPLSLECTVEGTSNPNLYWYRQAAGRGLQLLFYSVGIGQISSEVPQNLSASRPQDRQFILSSKKLLLSDSGFYLCAWSVGRADEQYFGPGTRLTVT.